This TCR beta chain was identified during a study of blood T cell repertoires in COVID-19. CDR3 length: 14 residues. V was clipped by 6 bases and J by 0 bases, with 12 bases between them. CDR1 LGHDT and CDR2 YNNKEL come from the germline V gene (reference sequence). The repertoire was sequenced with immunoSEQ multiplex PCR; TCRdb's copy has only in-frame clones and lacks some. The sample consists of over 110,000 clones, approximately 88% of them appearing once. This clonotype was obtained from a human donor in a cohort sampled during active COVID-19. The chain couples TRBV3-1 (or the pseudogene TRBV3-2) to TRBJ2-7; no reliable D call. Material for sequencing was peripheral blood. This CDR3 is CASSRDTGSYEQYF. In nucleotides, the CDR3 is TGTGCCAGCAGTCGCGACACCGGCTCCTACGAGCAGTACTTC.